Presented here are 24 T cell receptor beta chains from one specimen sequenced in a study of T cell repertoires in cytomegalovirus infection. TCRdb processed the reads anew with MiXCR; each CDR3 protein has one entry. Of about 130,000 distinct CDR3 sequences listed, more than 7% are singletons. The sample consisted of PBMCs. The receptors here all came from a human donor in good health (CMV status not recorded). Some clones in this sample may be carry-over from other donors' samples.

For the CDR3, the DNA is TGCGCCAGCAGCGATGGGACTAGCGGGATCAATGAGCAGTTCTTC. Translated: CASSDGTSGINEQFF. This chain joins TRBV5-1 and TRBJ2-1, with 13 positions matching TRBD2. The CDR3 runs 15 residues. V shed 4 bases, J shed 6 bases, and the junction held 4 bases outside the gene matches. Germline V gene sequence: CDR1 SGHRS, CDR2 YFSETQ. Filled out from reference TRBV5-1 and TRBJ2-1, the complete variable domain reads KAGVTQTPRYLIKTRGQQVTLSCSPISGHRSVSWYQQTPGQGLQFLFEYFSETQRNKGNFPGRFSGRQFSNSRSEMNVSTLELGDSALYLCASSDGTSGINEQFFGPGTRLTVL.

This clonotype was found many times. This chain uses TRBV5-6 with TRBJ1-2, with unresolved D. CDR1 and CDR2 (germline): SGHDT, YYEEEE. V was shortened by 4 bases and J by 3 bases, with 25 bases between the two germline ends. CDR3 length: 18 amino acids. CDR3 protein: CASSVLDGRPLKDYGYTF. The CDR3 bases are TGTGCCAGCAGCGTCCTCGACGGTCGCCCGCTGAAGGACTATGGCTACACCTTC. Using reference TRBV5-6 and TRBJ1-2 for the parts outside the CDR3, the full variable domain is DAGVTQSPTHLIKTRGQQVTLRCSPKSGHDTVSWYQQALGQGPQFIFQYYEEEERQRGNFPDRFSGHQFPNYSSELNVNALLLGDSALYLCASSVLDGRPLKDYGYTFGSGTRLTVV.

This clonotype has ten or more counts. The genes are TRBV6-5 and TRBJ2-1; D perhaps matches TRBD2 (6 bases). The CDR3 is 15 amino acids. In germline, CDR1 is MNHEY, CDR2 SVGAGI. The V end lost 2 bases, the J end lost 4 bases, and 12 bases lay between the germline ends. The DNA for the CDR3 is TGTGCCAGCAGTTACAGGCCCCGGGGGTACAATGAGCAGTTCTTC. The encoded protein is CASSYRPRGYNEQFF.

This clonotype was seen at least ten times. The rearrangement joins TRBV7-2 to TRBJ1-3; D not resolved. This CDR3 contains 14 residues. Trimming shortened V by 2 bases and J by 4 bases, and 9 bases separated the two germline ends. Germline V gene lookup returns CDR1 SGHTA and CDR2 FQGNSA. CDR3 residues: CASSLSDLGNTIYF. CDR3 nucleotides: TGTGCCAGCAGCTTAAGTGATTTGGGAAACACCATATATTTT.

The chain carries TRBV18 and TRBJ1-1; a possible D gene is TRBD1 (6 bases). This CDR3 is 14 amino acids long. Germline V lookup: CDR1 KGHSH, CDR2 LQKENI. Trimming removed 0 bases at V and 2 bases at J, with 7 bases between. The CDR3 DNA reads as TGTGCCAGCTCACCACCGACAGGCAACACTGAAGCTTTCTTT. Its translation is CASSPPTGNTEAFF.

This clonotype was recorded a few times. J is TRBJ2-1 and V is TRBV7-9; 9 bases are shared with TRBD2. The germline V gene has CDR1 SEHNR and CDR2 FQNEAQ (reference sequence). The CDR3 runs 14 residues. J lost 8 bases, V lost 5 bases, and 7 bases had no gene match. The CDR3 is CASSRGGGKDEQFF. CDR3 DNA: TGTGCCAGCAGCCGCGGGGGGGGGAAGGATGAGCAGTTCTTC. Full variable domain (outside the CDR3, taken from reference TRBV7-9 and TRBJ2-1): DTGVSQNPRHKITKRGQNVTFRCDPISEHNRLYWYRQTLGQGPEFLTYFQNEAQLEKSRLLSDRFSAERPKGSFSTLEIQRTEQGDSAMYLCASSRGGGKDEQFFGPGTRLTVL.

This clonotype was counted many times. CDR3 in DNA: TGTGCCAGCAGTTACTATTCGGGTGTGAACACTGAAGCTTTCTTT. Amino acid sequence: CASSYYSGVNTEAFF. This rearrangement joins TRBV6-2 or TRBV6-3 to TRBJ1-1; D remains ambiguous. Trimming left V 1 base short and J 0 bases short, with 9 bases between. Germline CDR1 is MNHEY and CDR2 is SVGEGT. The CDR3 loop spans 15 amino acids.

In this sample, this clonotype turned up many times. J is TRBJ1-5 and V is TRBV4-1; TRBD1 might be the D (6 bases). The V and J ends lost 1 base and 0 bases respectively, with 7 bases between them. The germline gives CDR1 MGHRA, CDR2 YSYEKL. The CDR3 is made up of 15 amino acids. CDR3 sequence: CASSQGQVSNQPQHF. The CDR3, as DNA: TGCGCCAGCAGCCAAGGACAGGTTAGCAATCAGCCCCAGCATTTT.

In the case of this clonotype: Just one base apart from a much larger clone, this may be a read error. The chain combines TRBV7-9 with TRBJ2-1; D perhaps matches TRBD2 (5 bases). The CDR3 runs 15 residues. Germline CDR1 and CDR2: SEHNR and FQNEAQ (reference sequence). Written as DNA, the CDR3 is TGTGCCAGCAGCTTAGATGAAGGGAGACACAAAGAGCAGTTCTTC. This translates into CASSLDEGRHKEQFF.

At least ten counts were recorded for this clonotype. The rearrangement uses TRBV6-5 and TRBJ1-1; maybe TRBD1 (5 bases). The CDR3 extends over 18 amino acids. Per the germline V gene, CDR1 is MNHEY and CDR2 is SVGAGI. Between the trimmed V and J ends, which lost 0 bases and 1 base, there was a span of 18 bases. The CDR3 nucleotides read TGTGCCAGCAGTTACTCGATAGTCTTCGGGGCAGGGAACACTGAAGCTTTCTTT. Translated, it gives CASSYSIVFGAGNTEAFF.

V usage is TRBV20-1 and J usage is TRBJ2-1; perhaps TRBD1 as D (5 bases). CDR1 and CDR2 (germline): DFQATT, SNEGSKA (reference sequence). CDR3 length: 11 residues. Trimming cost V 5 bases and J 10 bases, with 12 bases left between them. The CDR3 spells CSAATGMEQFF. In DNA form, the CDR3 reads TGCAGTGCTGCTACAGGTATGGAGCAGTTCTTC.

This clonotype appeared many times. The chain links TRBV28 to TRBJ1-1; 9 nucleotides agree with TRBD1. Germline loops: CDR1 MDHEN, CDR2 SYDVKM. This CDR3 region has 13 residues. The trim removed 5 bases at V and 12 bases at J, leaving 10 bases unmatched. The CDR3 loop reads CASSLRTGDETFF. The CDR3 bases are TGTGCCAGCAGTCTAAGGACAGGGGATGAGACTTTCTTT.

The chain employs TRBV7-9 and TRBJ2-1, with D possibly TRBD2 on 5 matching bases. From germline, CDR1 is SEHNR and CDR2 FQNEAQ (reference sequence). There are 15 residues in the CDR3. V lost 5 bases to trimming and J lost 0 bases, with 11 bases between them. This CDR3 is CASSPDGGSYNEQFF. CDR3 bases: TGTGCCAGCAGCCCGGACGGAGGCTCCTACAATGAGCAGTTCTTC.

This clonotype was recorded a few times. One junction end does not reproduce the germline sequence, and a read error may be involved. The chain carries TRBV4-2 and TRBJ1-5; 9 bases match TRBD1. The CDR3 is 17 residues long. Looked up from germline, CDR1 is LGHNA and CDR2 is YNFKEQ. In DNA form, the CDR3 reads TGTACCAGCAGCCAAGAGATCCTGGGACAGGGAGGTCAGCCCCAGCATTTT. Residues: CTSSQEILGQGGQPQHF.

At least ten counts were recorded for this clonotype. The chain has TRBV12-3 or TRBV12-4 and TRBJ1-1; maybe TRBD1 (5 bases). V was clipped by 3 bases and J by 1 base, with 6 bases between them. This CDR3 is 13 amino acids long. The CDR3 coding sequence is TGTGCCAGCAGTTTCAGGGAGAACACTGAAGCTTTCTTT. Encoded protein: CASSFRENTEAFF.

This chain connects TRBV10-3 to TRBJ1-2; TRBD1 matches at 12 bases. CDR1 ENHRY and CDR2 SYGVKD come from the germline V gene. V trimming: 2 bases; J trimming: 2 bases; junction bases outside the gene matches: 6. The CDR3 has 17 amino acids. CDR3 nucleotides: TGTGCCATCAGTGAGACGCCGGGACAGGGGGCGAACTATGGCTACACCTTC. It is translated as CAISETPGQGANYGYTF.

This clonotype was recorded many times. The germline gene is not matched at one end of the junction; a read error may be the cause. The chain combines TRBV6-5 with TRBJ1-5; 8 bases align to TRBD1. The CDR3 runs to 15 residues. Germline loops: CDR1 MNHEY, CDR2 SVGAGI. Written as DNA, the CDR3 is TGTGCCAGCAGTTCCGGCGGGACAGGCAAACAGCCCCAGCATTTT. Translating it yields CASSSGGTGKQPQHF.

Turning to this clonotype: Being one base from a much bigger clone, this may be a read error. V and J are TRBV19 and TRBJ1-5; 10 bases are shared with TRBD1. The CDR3 has 15 residues. Germline V CDR1 and CDR2: LNHDA, SQIVND (reference sequence). The CDR3 spells CACRTGQGTNQPQHF. CDR3 DNA sequence: TGTGCCTGTAGGACGGGACAGGGGACGAATCAGCCCCAGCATTTT.

A remark on this clonotype: Because it lacks the conserved phenylalanine or tryptophan at the end, this CDR3 is likely a read error. The rearrangement joins TRBV29-1 to TRBJ1-1; D uncertain. The CDR3 loop spans 10 amino acids. Trimming left V 3 bases short and J 1 base short, with 0 bases between. The germline CDR1 and CDR2 sequences are SQVTM and ANQGSEA. Here the CDR3 reads CSVENTEAFS. The CDR3 bases are TGCAGCGTTGAGAACACTGAAGCTTTCTCT.

This clonotype was found many times. The chain uses TRBV28 and TRBJ1-1, with D unresolved. Germline lookup yields CDR1 MDHEN and CDR2 SYDVKM. This CDR3 spans 13 amino acids. Trimming took 11 bases from V and 5 from J, leaving 18 bases between them. CDR3 sequence: CALRRAGGTEAFF. In DNA form, the CDR3 reads TGTGCCCTCCGTCGGGCGGGTGGGACTGAAGCTTTCTTT.

The J gene is TRBJ1-5, the V gene TRBV6-2 or TRBV6-3; D remains unclear. Germline values: CDR1 MNHEY, CDR2 SVGEGT. V was trimmed by 5 bases and J by 0 bases, leaving 14 bases between them. The CDR3 covers 16 residues. The CDR3 sequence: CASSPPTPNSNQPQHF. DNA for the CDR3: TGTGCCAGCAGTCCTCCGACACCGAATAGCAATCAGCCCCAGCATTTT.

This clonotype was detected only a few times. The chain uses TRBV29-1 and TRBJ2-5, with D unresolved. This CDR3 spans 13 amino acids. Trimming pared 4 bases from V and 4 bases from J, leaving 13 bases between. Germline CDR1 reads SQVTM; CDR2 reads ANQGSEA. The CDR3: CSVGNGRGETQYF. CDR3 DNA: TGCAGCGTTGGAAATGGGCGCGGAGAGACCCAGTACTTC.

A few counts support this clonotype. V usage is TRBV12-3 or TRBV12-4 and J usage is TRBJ1-1, with 7 bases fitting TRBD1. V lost 4 bases and J lost 8; bases outside the gene matches: 13. The CDR3 contains 15 residues. The CDR3 nucleotides are TGTGCCAGCAGTTCTTCCGCAGCGATGACAGGGGAAGCTTTCTTT. The encoded protein is CASSSSAAMTGEAFF.

In this sample, this clonotype turned up many times. This CDR3 is CASSFSLSGGAADTQYF. CDR3 DNA: TGTGCCAGCAGCTTCTCGCTCAGCGGGGGGGCCGCAGATACGCAGTATTTT. The genes are TRBV7-2 and TRBJ2-3, with 10 nucleotides matching TRBD2. Germline V gene lookup returns CDR1 SGHTA and CDR2 FQGNSA. V lost 3 bases, J lost 4 bases, and 10 bases stayed unmatched. The CDR3 is made up of 17 amino acids.